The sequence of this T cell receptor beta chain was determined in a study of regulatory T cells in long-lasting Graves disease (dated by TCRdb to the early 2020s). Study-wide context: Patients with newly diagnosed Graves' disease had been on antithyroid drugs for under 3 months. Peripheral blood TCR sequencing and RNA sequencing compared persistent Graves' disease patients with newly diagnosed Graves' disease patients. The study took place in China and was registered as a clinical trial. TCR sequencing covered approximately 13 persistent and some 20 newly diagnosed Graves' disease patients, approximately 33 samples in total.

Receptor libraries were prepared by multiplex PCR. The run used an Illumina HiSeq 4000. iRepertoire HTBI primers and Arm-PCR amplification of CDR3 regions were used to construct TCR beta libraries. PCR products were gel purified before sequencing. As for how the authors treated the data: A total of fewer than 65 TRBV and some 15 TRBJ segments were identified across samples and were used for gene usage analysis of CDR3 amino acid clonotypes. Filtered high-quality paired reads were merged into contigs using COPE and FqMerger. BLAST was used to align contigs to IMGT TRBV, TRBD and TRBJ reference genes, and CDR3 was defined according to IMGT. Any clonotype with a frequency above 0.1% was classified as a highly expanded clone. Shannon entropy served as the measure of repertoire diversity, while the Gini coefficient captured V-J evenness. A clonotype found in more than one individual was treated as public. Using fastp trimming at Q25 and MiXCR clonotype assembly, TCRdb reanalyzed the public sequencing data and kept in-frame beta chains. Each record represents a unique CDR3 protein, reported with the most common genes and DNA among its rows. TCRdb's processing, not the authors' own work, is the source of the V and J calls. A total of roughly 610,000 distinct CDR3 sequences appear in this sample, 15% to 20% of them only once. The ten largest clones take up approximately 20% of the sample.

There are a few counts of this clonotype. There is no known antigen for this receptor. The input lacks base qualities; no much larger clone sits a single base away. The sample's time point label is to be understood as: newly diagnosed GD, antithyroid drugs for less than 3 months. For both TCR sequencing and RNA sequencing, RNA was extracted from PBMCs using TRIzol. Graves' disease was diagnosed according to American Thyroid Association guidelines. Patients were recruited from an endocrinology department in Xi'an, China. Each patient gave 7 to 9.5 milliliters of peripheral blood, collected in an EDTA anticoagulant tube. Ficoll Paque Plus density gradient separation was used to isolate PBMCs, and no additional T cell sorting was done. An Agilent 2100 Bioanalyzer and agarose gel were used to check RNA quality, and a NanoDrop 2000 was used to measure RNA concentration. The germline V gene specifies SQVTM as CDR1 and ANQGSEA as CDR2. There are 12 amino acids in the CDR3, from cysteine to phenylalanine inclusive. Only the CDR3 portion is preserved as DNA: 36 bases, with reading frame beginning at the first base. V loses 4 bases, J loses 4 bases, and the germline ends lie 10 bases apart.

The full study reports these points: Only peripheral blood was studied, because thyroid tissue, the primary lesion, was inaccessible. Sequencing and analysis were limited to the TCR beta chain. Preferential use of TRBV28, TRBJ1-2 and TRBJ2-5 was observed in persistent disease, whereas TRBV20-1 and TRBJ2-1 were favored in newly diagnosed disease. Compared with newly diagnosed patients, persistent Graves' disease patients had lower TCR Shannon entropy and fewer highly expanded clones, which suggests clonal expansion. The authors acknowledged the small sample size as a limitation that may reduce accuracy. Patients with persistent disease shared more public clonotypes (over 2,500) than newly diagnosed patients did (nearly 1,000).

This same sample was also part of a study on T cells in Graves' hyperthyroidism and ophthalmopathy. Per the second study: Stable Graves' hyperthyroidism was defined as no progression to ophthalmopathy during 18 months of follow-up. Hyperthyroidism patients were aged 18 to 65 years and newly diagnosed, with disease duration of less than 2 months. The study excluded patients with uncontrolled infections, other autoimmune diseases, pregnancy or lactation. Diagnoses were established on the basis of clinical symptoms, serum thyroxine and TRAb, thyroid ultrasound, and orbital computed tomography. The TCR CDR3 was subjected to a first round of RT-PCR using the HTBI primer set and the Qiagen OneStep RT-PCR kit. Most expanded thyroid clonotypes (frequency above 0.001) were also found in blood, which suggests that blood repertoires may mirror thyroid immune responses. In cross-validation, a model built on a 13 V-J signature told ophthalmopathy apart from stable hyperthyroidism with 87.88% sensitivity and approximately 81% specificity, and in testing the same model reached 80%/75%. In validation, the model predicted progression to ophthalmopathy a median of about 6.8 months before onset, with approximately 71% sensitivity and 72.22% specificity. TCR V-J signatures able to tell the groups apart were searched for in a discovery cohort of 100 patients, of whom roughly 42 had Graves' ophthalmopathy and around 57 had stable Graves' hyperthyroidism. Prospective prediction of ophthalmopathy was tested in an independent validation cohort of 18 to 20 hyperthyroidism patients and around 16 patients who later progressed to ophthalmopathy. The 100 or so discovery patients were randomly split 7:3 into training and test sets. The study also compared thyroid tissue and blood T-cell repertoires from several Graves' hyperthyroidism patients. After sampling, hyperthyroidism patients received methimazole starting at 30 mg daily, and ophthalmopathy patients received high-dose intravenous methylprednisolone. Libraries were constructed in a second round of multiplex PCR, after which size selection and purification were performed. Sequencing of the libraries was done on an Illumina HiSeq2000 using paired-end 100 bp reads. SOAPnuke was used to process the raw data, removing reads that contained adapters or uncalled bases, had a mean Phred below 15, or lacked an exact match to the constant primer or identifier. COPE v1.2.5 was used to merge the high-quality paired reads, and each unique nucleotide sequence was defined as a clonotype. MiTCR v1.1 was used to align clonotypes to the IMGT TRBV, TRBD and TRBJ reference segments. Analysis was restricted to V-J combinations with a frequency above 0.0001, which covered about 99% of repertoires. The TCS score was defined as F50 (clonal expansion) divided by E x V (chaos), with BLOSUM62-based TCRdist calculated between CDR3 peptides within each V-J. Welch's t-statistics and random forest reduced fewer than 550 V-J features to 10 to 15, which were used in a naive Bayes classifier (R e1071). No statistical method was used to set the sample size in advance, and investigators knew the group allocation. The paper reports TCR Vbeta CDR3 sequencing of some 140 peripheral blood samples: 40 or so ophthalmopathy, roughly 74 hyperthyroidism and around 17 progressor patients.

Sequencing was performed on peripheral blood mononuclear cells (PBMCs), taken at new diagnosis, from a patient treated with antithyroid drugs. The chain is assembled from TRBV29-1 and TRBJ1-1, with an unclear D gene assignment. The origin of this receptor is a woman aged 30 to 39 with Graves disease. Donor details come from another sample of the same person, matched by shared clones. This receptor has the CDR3 CSVGQEGTEAFF. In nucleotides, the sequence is TGCAGCGTTGGTCAAGAGGGCACTGAAGCTTTCTTT. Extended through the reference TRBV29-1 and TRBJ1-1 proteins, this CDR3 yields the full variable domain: SAVISQKPSRDICQRGTSLTIQCQVDSQVTMMFWYRQQPGQSLTLIATANQGSEATYESGFVIDKFPISRPNLTFSTLTVSNMSPEDSSIYLCSVGQEGTEAFFGQGTRLTVV.